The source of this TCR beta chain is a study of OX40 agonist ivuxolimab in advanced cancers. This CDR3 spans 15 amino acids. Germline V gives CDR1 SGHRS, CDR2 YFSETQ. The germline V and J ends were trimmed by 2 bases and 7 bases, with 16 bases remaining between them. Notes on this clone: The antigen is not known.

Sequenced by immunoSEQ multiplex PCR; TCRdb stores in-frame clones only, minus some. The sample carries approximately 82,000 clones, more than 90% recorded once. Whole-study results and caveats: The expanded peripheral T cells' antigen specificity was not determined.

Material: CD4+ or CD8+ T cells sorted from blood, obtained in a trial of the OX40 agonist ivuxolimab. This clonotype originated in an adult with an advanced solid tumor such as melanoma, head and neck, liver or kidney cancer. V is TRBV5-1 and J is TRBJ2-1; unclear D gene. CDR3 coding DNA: TGCGCCAGCAGCTTCCGGGCCTCCGAAGGAAATGAGCAGTTCTTC. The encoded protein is CASSFRASEGNEQFF.